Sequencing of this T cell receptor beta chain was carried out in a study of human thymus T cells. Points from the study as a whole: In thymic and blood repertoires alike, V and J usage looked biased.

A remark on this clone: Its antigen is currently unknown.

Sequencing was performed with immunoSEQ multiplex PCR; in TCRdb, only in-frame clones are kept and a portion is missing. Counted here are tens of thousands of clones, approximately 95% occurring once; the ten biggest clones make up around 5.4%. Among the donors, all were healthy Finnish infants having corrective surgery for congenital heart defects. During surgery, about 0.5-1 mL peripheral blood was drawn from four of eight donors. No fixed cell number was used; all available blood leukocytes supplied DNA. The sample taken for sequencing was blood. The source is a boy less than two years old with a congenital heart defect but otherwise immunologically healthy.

In DNA form, the CDR3 reads TGTGCCAGCAGCCCCCATCCCGGGGAGCTGTTTTTT. As protein: CASSPHPGELFF. The chain combines TRBV14 with TRBJ2-2; D is ambiguous. Per the germline V gene, CDR1 is SGHDN and CDR2 is FVKESK. The CDR3 is 12 residues long. Trimming pared 4 bases from V and 6 bases from J, leaving 6 bases between.